This T cell receptor beta chain was sequenced in a study of blood T cell repertoires in COVID-19. Turning to the study itself: The study drew acute and convalescent COVID-19 samples from the United States, Italy and Spain. PBMCs, B-cell-depleted T cells, or T cells were the source of the cDNA or gDNA that made up the material.

Authors' analysis steps: Reference gene primer amplification in the assay estimated nucleated cell counts. Only in-frame clones appear in the TCRdb table, and some are missing; sequencing was by immunoSEQ multiplex PCR. The D gene and trimming were derived from the DNA, and the V and J assignments and clone size from that table. The sample lists about 52,000 clones, around 88% occurring once. The sequenced material came from peripheral blood. This TCR was recovered from a woman of 80 years or more with acute or convalescent COVID-19.

In DNA, the CDR3 is TGTGCCAGCAGTGGCAGTGCGGGCTCCTACGAGCAGTACTTC. It encodes CASSGSAGSYEQYF. J is TRBJ2-7 and V is TRBV7-3; possible D gene TRBD2, 5 bases. Germline V CDR1 and CDR2: SGHTA, FQGTGA. The ends were cut back, 6 bases at V and 0 bases at J, with 12 bases in the middle. This CDR3 is built from 14 residues.